A selection of T cell receptor beta chains follows, all from one sample in a study of cytomegalovirus exposure and HLA in healthy donors. Generated by immunoSEQ multiplex PCR, the TCRdb table keeps only in-frame clones and is missing some. The sample gives 120,000 or so clones, about three quarters of which show up once; approximately 0.93% is in the top ten. Sequenced material: PBMCs. These receptors were taken from a human donor in good health. Both conserved end residues are part of each CDR3. The D gene is left open where the match is weak. Some rows mark clone size as missing; the rest say once, few, many or name a class of expanded clone.

>TRBV2|-|-|TRBJ1-3
CATLTSGNTIYF
TGTGCCACCCTCACTTCTGGAAACACCATATATTTT
>TRBV4-2|-|once|TRBJ2-7
CASSPSPAAPRTEQYF
TGTGCCAGCAGCCCCTCCCCGGCAGCCCCAAGGACAGAGCAGTACTTC
>TRBV7-9|-|-|TRBJ2-1
CASSPGPGFLVNNEQFF
TGTGCCAGCAGCCCTGGACCGGGATTTCTAGTGAACAATGAGCAGTTCTTC
>TRBV5-6|-|-|TRBJ1-1
CASTQGQGTEAFF
TGTGCCAGCACTCAGGGGCAGGGGACTGAAGCTTTCTTT
>TRBV2|-|-|TRBJ1-6
CASSGVQHSPLHF
TGTGCCAGCAGTGGGGTACAGCATTCACCCCTCCACTTT
>TRBV7-3|-|-|TRBJ2-1
CASSLGREYEQFF
TGTGCCAGCAGCTTAGGCAGGGAATATGAGCAGTTCTTC
>TRBV15|TRBD1|once|TRBJ2-7
CATSRMSTGSYEQYF
TGTGCCACCAGCAGAATGTCGACAGGGTCCTACGAGCAGTACTTC
>TRBV4-2|-|-|TRBJ2-7
CASSQVQASRAYEQYF
TGTGCCAGCAGCCAAGTTCAGGCTTCACGAGCCTACGAGCAGTACTTC
>TRBV6-1|-|once|TRBJ1-2
CASSGKTEFYGYTF
TGTGCCAGCAGTGGAAAAACAGAATTCTATGGCTACACCTTC
>TRBV27|-|-|TRBJ1-2
CASSDPPREGYTF
TGTGCCAGCAGTGATCCGCCCAGGGAAGGCTACACCTTC
>TRBV6-1|TRBD2|-|TRBJ2-3
CASSALSLAGDTDTQYF
TGTGCCAGCAGTGCACTATCGCTAGCGGGGGATACAGATACGCAGTATTTT
>TRBV5-5|-|-|TRBJ2-2
CASSFGADNTGELFF
TGTGCCAGCAGCTTTGGAGCGGATAACACCGGGGAGCTGTTTTTT
>TRBV19|TRBD2|-|TRBJ2-5
CASSMTSARATQYF
TGTGCCAGTAGTATGACTAGCGCGCGAGCAACCCAGTACTTC
>TRBV7-9|-|-|TRBJ2-4
CASSLAEYPAKNIQYF
TGTGCCAGCAGCTTAGCCGAGTACCCAGCCAAAAACATTCAGTACTTC
>TRBV12-5|-|-|TRBJ2-1
CASATPLFNEQFF
TGTGCTAGTGCCACCCCCCTATTCAATGAGCAGTTCTTC
>TRBV27|-|-|TRBJ2-4
CASQGLENIQYF
TGTGCCAGCCAGGGTCTCGAGAACATTCAGTACTTC
>TRBV6-6|-|-|TRBJ2-4
CASGSGVDIQYF
TGTGCCAGCGGGAGTGGCGTGGACATTCAGTACTTC
>TRBV5-4|TRBD2|-|TRBJ2-5
CASSSPSGREETQYF
TGTGCCAGCAGCTCCCCTAGCGGGCGGGAGGAGACCCAGTACTTC
>TRBV28|-|-|TRBJ1-1
CASSLAAENTEAFF
TGTGCCAGCAGTTTAGCGGCAGAGAACACTGAAGCTTTCTTT
>TRBV5-1|TRBD1|few|TRBJ1-1
CASSRAGQGNTEAFF
TGCGCCAGCAGCCGAGCGGGACAGGGTAACACTGAAGCTTTCTTT
>TRBV9|-|once|TRBJ1-4
CASSAAGSEKLFF
TGTGCCAGCAGCGCAGCCGGGTCTGAAAAACTGTTTTTT
>TRBV19|TRBD2|few|TRBJ2-1
CASSTPGLNNEQFF
TGTGCCAGTAGTACCCCGGGACTAAACAATGAGCAGTTCTTC
>TRBV18|TRBD1|-|TRBJ1-1
CASSPLGTGGGMNTEAFF
TGTGCCAGCTCACCACTGGGGACAGGGGGTGGGATGAACACTGAAGCTTTCTTT
>TRBV18|-|once|TRBJ1-2
CASSPGGDLGYTF
TGTGCCAGCTCACCAGGCGGGGACTTGGGCTACACCTTC
>TRBV6-1|-|-|TRBJ1-1
CASSEDSPGNTEAFF
TGTGCCAGCAGTGAAGACTCCCCAGGGAACACTGAAGCTTTCTTT
>TRBV2|TRBD1|once|TRBJ1-5
CASSVGLDRAAYSNQPQHF
TGTGCCAGCAGTGTCGGTCTGGACAGGGCAGCTTATAGCAATCAGCCCCAGCATTTT
>TRBV6-6|-|-|TRBJ1-2
CASSYSIQGGVGYTF
TGTGCCAGCAGTTACTCGATTCAGGGAGGAGTAGGCTACACCTTC
>TRBV9|-|-|TRBJ1-2
CASSLGGTGVGAAGYTF
TGTGCCAGCAGCCTAGGGGGTACGGGGGTAGGCGCGGCTGGCTACACCTTC
>TRBV5-4|-|once|TRBJ2-5
CASSLVSLETQYF
TGTGCCAGCAGCTTGGTTAGCTTGGAGACCCAGTACTTC
>TRBV27|-|-|TRBJ2-2
CASSLSNFLPGKTFGELFF
TGTGCCAGCAGTTTATCCAATTTCCTCCCCGGGAAAACCTTTGGGGAGCTGTTTTTT
>TRBV14|-|-|TRBJ2-5
CASSQSRGPQETQYF
TGTGCCAGCAGCCAATCGCGGGGGCCCCAAGAGACCCAGTACTTC
>TRBV7-9|TRBD2|-|TRBJ2-1
CASSRVAGGPVAYNEQFF
TGTGCCAGCAGCCGGGTAGCGGGGGGGCCTGTGGCCTACAATGAGCAGTTCTTC
>TRBV19|TRBD1|-|TRBJ2-1
CASKGQVIDEQFF
TGTGCCAGTAAGGGACAGGTGATCGATGAGCAGTTCTTC
>TRBV2|-|-|TRBJ1-3
CASSVGEGVGNTIYF
TGTGCCAGCAGTGTTGGGGAGGGGGTTGGAAACACCATATATTTT
>TRBV11-3|-|-|TRBJ2-7
CASSLDQGGGFPYEQYF
TGTGCCAGCAGCTTAGATCAAGGAGGGGGCTTTCCCTACGAGCAGTACTTC
>TRBV5-4|-|once|TRBJ1-6
CASSLDRANSPLHF
TGTGCCAGCAGCTTGGACAGGGCTAATTCACCCCTCCACTTT
>TRBV5-1|TRBD2|-|TRBJ2-3
CASSLSGLAGGLDTQYF
TGCGCCAGCAGCTTGAGTGGACTAGCGGGGGGCTTAGATACGCAGTATTTT
>TRBV6-1|TRBD1|once|TRBJ1-5
CASSDPGTGGIHQPQHF
TGTGCCAGCAGTGACCCAGGGACAGGGGGGATCCATCAGCCCCAGCATTTT
>TRBV7-9|-|-|TRBJ1-2
CASPSLYGYTF
TGTGCCAGTCCCTCTCTCTATGGCTACACCTTC